This TCR beta chain was observed in a study of T cell repertoires in cytomegalovirus infection. Study summary: CMV infection plus the matching HLA type was flagged by public TCR beta signatures.

A remark on this clonotype: Its antigen is currently unknown.

V shed 8 bases and J shed 8 bases, with 15 bases lying between them. This CDR3 has 12 amino acids. From germline, CDR1 is SNHLY and CDR2 FYNNEI. Findings and caveats of the study: CMV-specific HLA-C-restricted TCR beta clonotypes dominated the ex vivo response.

TCRdb fed the reads into MiXCR, producing one record per CDR3 protein. The table lists about 680,000 distinct CDR3 sequences, about 24% of them singletons. Sequenced input: CD8+ T cells from PBMCs. The receptor was derived from a human donor in good health (CMV status not recorded). Some clones in this sample may be carry-over from other donors' samples. The chain joins TRBV2 to TRBJ1-2; tentatively, D is TRBD1 (6 bases). The CDR3 region has the DNA TGTGCCAGCCCCCTGGGGGCGGAGGGCTACACCTTC. The encoded protein is CASPLGAEGYTF.